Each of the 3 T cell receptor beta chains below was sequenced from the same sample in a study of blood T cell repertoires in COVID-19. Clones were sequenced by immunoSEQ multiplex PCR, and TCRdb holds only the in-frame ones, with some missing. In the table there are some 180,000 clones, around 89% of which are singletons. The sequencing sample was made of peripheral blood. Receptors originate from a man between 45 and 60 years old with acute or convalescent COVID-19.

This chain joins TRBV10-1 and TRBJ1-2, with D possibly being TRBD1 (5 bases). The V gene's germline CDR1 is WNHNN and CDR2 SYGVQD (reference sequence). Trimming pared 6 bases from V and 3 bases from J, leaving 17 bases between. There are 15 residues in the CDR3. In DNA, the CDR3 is TGCGCCAGCAGAACATGTGGAGGGGACGACTATGGCTACACCTTC. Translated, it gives CASRTCGGDDYGYTF.

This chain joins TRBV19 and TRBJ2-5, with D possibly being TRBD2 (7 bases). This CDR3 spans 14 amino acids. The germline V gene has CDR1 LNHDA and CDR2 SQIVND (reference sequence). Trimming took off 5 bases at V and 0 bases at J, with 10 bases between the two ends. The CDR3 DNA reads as TGTGCCAGTAGTGACGGGGGGCACCAAGAGACCCAGTACTTC. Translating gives CASSDGGHQETQYF.

CDR3 in DNA: TGTGCCAGCAGCCCCGGCGGCTTGTCCTACGAGCAGTACTTC. Encoded protein: CASSPGGLSYEQYF. This chain links TRBV3-1 (or the pseudogene TRBV3-2) with TRBJ2-7; D ambiguous. V lost 4 bases to trimming and J lost 1 base, with 11 bases between them. Germline CDR1 reads LGHDT; CDR2 reads YNNKEL (reference sequence). The length of the CDR3 is 14 residues.